This T cell receptor beta chain is from a study of beta chain features in type 1 diabetes. Notes on the study in general: The study left unresolved whether HLA type influences TCRB rearrangement. At VDJ recombination sites, type 1 diabetes patients had fewer insertions and more deleted nucleotides. The naive, central memory and Treg TCRB repertoires of patients appeared to be more similar to one another than those of healthy donors.

A CD45RO/CCR7/CD25/CD127/CD95/CD27 panel sorted naive, central memory, regulatory and stem cell-like memory CD4+ cells. The authors reverse transcribed all of the isolated RNA, so sequencing captured expressed TCRB transcripts. The table came from immunoSEQ multiplex PCR; TCRdb's copy has only in-frame clones and leaves some out. The table shows approximately 84,000 clones, with 25% to 35% occurring only once. The CDR3 sequence is 14 residues long. Germline CDR1 and CDR2: LNHDA and SQIVND (reference sequence). V dropped 7 bases and J dropped 4 bases, with 16 bases sitting between them. Worth noting for this clone: Its target is unknown.

The sequence was obtained from a woman aged 18-29 years in good health. Sequenced sample: stem cell memory CD4+ T cells from blood. The genes are TRBV19 and TRBJ1-1; TRBD1 might be the D (6 bases). The CDR3 nucleotides read TGTGCCAGTACCATAGGGGGGGGGACCACTGAAGCTTTCTTT. As protein: CASTIGGGTTEAFF.